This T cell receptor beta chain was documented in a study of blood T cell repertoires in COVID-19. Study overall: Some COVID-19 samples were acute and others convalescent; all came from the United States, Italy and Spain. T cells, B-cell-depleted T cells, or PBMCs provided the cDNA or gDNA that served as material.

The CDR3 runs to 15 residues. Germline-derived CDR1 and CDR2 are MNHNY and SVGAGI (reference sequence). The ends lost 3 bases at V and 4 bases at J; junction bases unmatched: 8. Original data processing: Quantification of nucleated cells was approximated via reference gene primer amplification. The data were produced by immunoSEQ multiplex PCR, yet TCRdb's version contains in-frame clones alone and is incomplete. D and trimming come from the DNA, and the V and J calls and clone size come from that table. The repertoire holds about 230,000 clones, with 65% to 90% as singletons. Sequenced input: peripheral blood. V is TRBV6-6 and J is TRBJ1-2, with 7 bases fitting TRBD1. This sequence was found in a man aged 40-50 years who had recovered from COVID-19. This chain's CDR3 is CASSYLTGTRYGYTF. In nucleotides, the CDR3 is TGTGCCAGCAGTTATTTGACAGGGACCCGCTATGGCTACACCTTC.